This TCR beta chain appears in the sequencing data of a study of OX40 agonist ivuxolimab in advanced cancers. Study details: From roughly 23 to 85 years was the age range, with a mean of around 57 years, and over 70% were male.

A note on this clone: What it binds is not known.

Points from the study as a whole: There was clonal expansion of CD4+ and CD8+ blood T cells by week 6 at 0.1 to 3.0 mg/kg.

Assay: immunoSEQ multiplex PCR; the TCRdb copy retains only in-frame clones and omits some. The sample lists approximately 50,000 clones, around 90% occurring once. The clonotype comes from an adult with an advanced solid tumor such as melanoma, head and neck, liver or kidney cancer. The sequences come from CD4+ or CD8+ T cells sorted from blood, collected in a trial of the OX40 agonist ivuxolimab.

CDR3 sequence (DNA): TGCGCCAGCAGCTTGGCCGCGGGAGCCCACAATGAGCAGTTCTTC. Translating gives CASSLAAGAHNEQFF. This chain links TRBV5-1 with TRBJ2-1, with TRBD2 identical over 7 bases. V lost 0 bases, J lost 5 bases, and 5 bases stayed unmatched. The CDR3 totals 15 residues. CDR1 SGHRS and CDR2 YFSETQ come from the germline V gene.